This TCR beta chain originates from a study of CD8+CD57+ T cells in acquired aplastic anemia. The overall study: Average DNA yield from sorted CD4+ and CD8+ cells was approximately 3 ug.

This clonotype was detected a few times. Its matching antigen is unknown. CDR1 is MNHNS and CDR2 is SASEGT in the germline V gene. The CDR3 is 12 amino acids. V was pared by 4 bases and J by 10 bases, with 8 bases between. All sequencing subjects had displayed CD8+CD57+ cell expansion on flow cytometry. All patients had severe acquired aplastic anemia. General observations from the study: Between patients and controls, CD8+ Simpson's diversity did not vary significantly.

Researchers used genomic DNA as the template to profile TCR beta VDJ and CDR3. TCRdb fed the reads into MiXCR, producing one record per CDR3 protein. The profile covers fewer than 200,000 distinct CDR3 sequences, with 71% appearing a single time and 40% to 55% taken by the ten largest. What was sequenced was sorted CD4+, CD8+, or CD8+CD57+ T cells (not recorded which) from PBMCs. The gene calls are TRBV6-1 and TRBJ1-6; no reliable D call. The clonotype comes from a human donor with aplastic anemia. CDR3 bases: TGTGCCAGCAGTGTTGACCGGTCACCCCTCCACTTT. Protein product: CASSVDRSPLHF.